One T cell receptor beta chain is described in this entry. Its target is not known. These data are taken from a study of shared clonotypes between healthy human individuals. CDR3 size: 15 residues. The ends were cut back, 6 bases at V and 2 bases at J, with 17 bases in the middle. Study-level points and caveats: Memory subsets generally showed lower estimated richness than naive subsets.

CD8 cells regarded as naive lacked CD45RO, were positively chosen for CCR7, and omitted terminally differentiated effector memory CD45RA+ cells. Each sorted subset replicate got 200 ng genomic DNA, roughly 30,000 genomes. Generated by immunoSEQ multiplex PCR, the TCRdb table keeps only in-frame clones and is missing some. This sample has about 2.2 million clones, with 90% to 95% found just once. The sequence was collected from a man younger than 35 in good health. Some clones in this sample may be carry-over from other donors' samples. Material: naive CD8+ T cells from PBMCs. The chain combines TRBV6-7 with TRBJ2-7; tentatively, D is TRBD1 or TRBD2 (5 bases each). TRBV6-7 is noted as an ORF with a role that remains uncertain. CDR3 sequence reads: CASRISSGATYEQYF. The DNA for the CDR3 is TGTGCCAGCAGAATTTCCTCCGGGGCAACCTACGAGCAGTACTTC.